Given below is one TCR beta chain in context. What it binds is unknown. The entry originates in a study of T cell repertoires in cytomegalovirus infection. Study details: Indicated by public TCR beta signatures were CMV infection and matching HLA type. Overall study results and limits: Clonotypes of TCR beta that were HLA-C-restricted and CMV-specific dominated the ex vivo response. Public TCR beta family frequency separated CMV-and-HLA carriers, including in an independent cohort.

One entry per CDR3 protein, called by TCRdb with MiXCR from the reads. This repertoire shows 450,000 to 550,000 distinct CDR3 sequences, more than 15% found once; its top ten account for more than 20%. Unmatched junction bases numbered 12, after V lost 3 bases and J lost 4 bases. CDR1 and CDR2 from the germline V gene are SGDLS and YYNGEE. The CDR3 runs 18 residues. The sequenced material came from CD8+ T cells from PBMCs. The rearrangement links TRBV9 to TRBJ2-1; 11 bases align to TRBD2. The sequence was collected from a human donor in good health (CMV status not recorded). Some clones in this sample may be carry-over from other donors' samples. CDR3 coding DNA: TGTGCCAGCAGCGCAAATCCTGCTAGCGGGGGGAGATACAATGAGCAGTTCTTC. Its protein product is CASSANPASGGRYNEQFF.